Below, 20 T cell receptor beta chains from the same sample are listed, as sequenced in a study of breast tumors, draining lymph nodes, adjacent tissues. Each CDR3 protein gets one entry after TCRdb re-called the multiplex PCR reads with MiXCR. The sample yields 200,000 to 250,000 distinct CDR3 sequences, 32% seen once. The lymph nodes were axillary draining lymph nodes from breast cancer patients. Sequenced sample: axillary lymph node tissue. These receptors all stem from a female donor with breast cancer. Some clones in this sample may be carry-over from other donors' samples.

This clonotype has at least ten counts. The rearrangement joins TRBV2 to TRBJ1-5, with D perhaps TRBD1 (6 bases). Germline V gene data show CDR1 as SNHLY and CDR2 as FYNNEI. V was clipped by 6 bases and J by 4 bases, with 16 bases between them. The CDR3 is 15 residues long. The chain's CDR3 is CASRRDTRSNQPQHF. CDR3 coding DNA: TGTGCCAGCAGACGGGACACCCGGTCAAATCAGCCCCAGCATTTT.

The chain uses TRBV6-2 or TRBV6-3 and TRBJ2-1; TRBD2 aligns across 8 bases. This CDR3 has 14 residues. The V segment lost 6 bases and the J segment 2 bases; nucleotides outside the gene matches: 3. The germline V gene encodes CDR1 MNHEY and CDR2 SVGEGT. The chain's CDR3 is CASRSGRTYNEQFF. CDR3 sequence (DNA): TGTGCCAGCAGGAGCGGGAGAACCTACAATGAGCAGTTCTTC.

This clonotype was seen only a few times. A much larger clone is a single base away; this may be a read error. The rearrangement links TRBV20-1 to TRBJ2-1, with TRBD2 identical over 8 bases. The CDR3 spans 15 residues. V lost 6 bases and J lost 6; bases outside the gene matches: 13. Germline V gives CDR1 DFQATT, CDR2 SNEGSKA (reference sequence). CDR3 in DNA: TGCAGTGCCCTTCCCCCTAGCGGGTTCTCCAATGAGCAGTTCTTC. It translates to CSALPPSGFSNEQFF.

V gene TRBV5-1 combines with J gene TRBJ1-2; D gene uncertain. V shed 1 base and J shed 12 bases, with 16 bases lying between them. This CDR3 has 13 amino acids. CDR1 SGHRS and CDR2 YFSETQ come from the germline V gene. Written as DNA, the CDR3 is TGCGCCAGCAGCTTGAACGGCAACTCTGGAAACACCTTC. This encodes CASSLNGNSGNTF.

The chain has TRBV6-5 and TRBJ2-1; a weak D match, TRBD1 (6 bases). The CDR3 loop spans 16 amino acids. CDR1 MNHEY and CDR2 SVGAGI come from the germline V gene. Trimming left V 5 bases short and J 8 bases short, with 22 bases between. The CDR3 protein is CASSHAMTGPGDEQFF. CDR3 sequence (DNA): TGTGCCAGCAGTCACGCCATGACAGGTCCCGGGGATGAGCAGTTCTTC.

This clonotype has at least ten counts. The V and J genes are TRBV20-1 and TRBJ2-7, with 14 bases identical to TRBD2. Germline trimming cut 3 bases from V and 9 bases from J; bases unmatched to any gene: 4. This CDR3 has 13 residues. CDR1 and CDR2 from the germline V gene are DFQATT and SNEGSKA (reference sequence). The CDR3 bases are TGCAGTGCTAGGGGACTAGCGGGAGCTTGGCAGTACTTC. It translates to CSARGLAGAWQYF.

Ten or more counts support this clonotype. A read error is possible here, since a much larger clone lies one base away. No conserved phenylalanine or tryptophan ends this CDR3, so it is likely a read error. This chain uses TRBV7-9 with TRBJ1-2; D uncertain. From germline, CDR1 is SEHNR and CDR2 FQNEAQ (reference sequence). Trimming shortened V by 1 base and J by 8 bases, and 14 bases separated the two germline ends. CDR3 size: 14 residues. This chain's CDR3 is CASSLGGESRGYTL. DNA of the CDR3: TGTGCCAGCAGCTTAGGCGGGGAATCTCGAGGCTACACCCTC.

This chain links TRBV5-8 with TRBJ2-3; 7 nucleotides line up with TRBD2. Germline CDR1 SGHTS, CDR2 YDEGEE. The CDR3 length is 12 residues. As DNA, the CDR3 is TGTGCTAGATCGGCGGGAGAAGATACGCAGTATTTT. The encoded protein is CARSAGEDTQYF.

Of note for this clonotype: One end of the junction is discordant with germline, which a read error may explain. This chain links TRBV9 with TRBJ2-1; TRBD2 matches 9 bases. CDR1 and CDR2 from the germline V gene are SGDLS and YYNGEE. This CDR3 contains 14 residues. CDR3 sequence reads: CASSVVGLAYGQSF. DNA for the CDR3: TGTGCCAGCAGCGTTGTGGGACTAGCTTATGGGCAGTCCTTC.

V is TRBV5-1 and J is TRBJ1-2, with D uncertain. The CDR3 length is 14 residues. Germline CDR1 reads SGHRS; CDR2 reads YFSETQ. V was shortened by 4 bases and J by 2 bases, with 12 bases between the two germline ends. The CDR3 DNA reads TGCGCCAGCAGCCCGGCCGGGAAGAACTATGGCTACACCTTC. This translates into CASSPAGKNYGYTF.

This clonotype showed up many times. CDR3 nucleotides: TGTGCCAGTAACGCGGTAAACACCGGGGAGCTGTTTTTT. It translates to CASNAVNTGELFF. This chain links TRBV19 with TRBJ2-2; unclear D gene. Looked up from germline, CDR1 is LNHDA and CDR2 is SQIVND (reference sequence). V gave up 7 bases and J gave up 2 bases, with 8 bases separating them. CDR3 size: 13 residues.

This clonotype was seen at least ten times. V is TRBV7-6 and J is TRBJ2-1; D perhaps matches TRBD2 (6 bases). The CDR3 covers 13 residues. Germline CDR1 SGHVS, CDR2 FNYEAQ. The ends were cut back, 9 bases at V and 9 bases at J, with 18 bases in the middle. For the CDR3, the DNA is TGTGCCAGTGCGGGGTTCCAGAGAGGTGAGCAGTTCTTC. Residues: CASAGFQRGEQFF.

The CDR3 DNA sequence: TGCGCCAGCAGATACGACAGGGCTGAGGAGCAGTACTTC. Its translation is CASRYDRAEEQYF. This chain uses TRBV5-1 with TRBJ2-7; 7 nucleotides align to TRBD1. V was clipped by 5 bases and J by 7 bases; unmatched bases: 9. Germline CDR1 is SGHRS and CDR2 is YFSETQ. There are 13 residues in the CDR3.

The chain recombines TRBV11-2 with TRBJ2-3; 8 nucleotides align to TRBD2. Germline trimming cut 4 bases from V and 3 bases from J; bases unmatched to any gene: 6. This CDR3 comprises 15 residues. Germline CDR1 and CDR2: SGHAT and FQNNGV. CDR3 loop: CASSYSGAGTDTQYF. In nucleotides, the CDR3 is TGTGCCAGCAGCTATAGCGGGGCTGGAACAGATACGCAGTATTTT.

This clonotype came up a few times. The V and J genes are TRBV30 and TRBJ2-5; 7 bases fit TRBD1. The CDR3 consists of 14 residues. Germline lookup yields CDR1 GTSNPN and CDR2 SVGIG (reference sequence). Unmatched junction bases numbered 10, after V lost 4 bases and J lost 5 bases. For the CDR3, the DNA is TGTGCCTGGACCTTGACAGGGATTGAGGAGACCCAGTACTTC. Translation gives CAWTLTGIEETQYF.

This clonotype was recorded a few times. This rearrangement joins TRBV6-2 or TRBV6-3 to TRBJ2-7; weak D call: TRBD1 (6 bases). The V and J ends lost 2 bases and 0 bases respectively, with 23 bases between them. Germline CDR1 MNHEY, CDR2 SVGEGT. The CDR3 length is 19 residues. In DNA, the CDR3 is TGTGCCAGCAGTTACGTGGGACATCTGCTCCGGGACGCCTCCTACGAGCAGTACTTC. The encoded protein is CASSYVGHLLRDASYEQYF.

This clonotype was found many times. The chain combines TRBV6-7 with TRBJ2-7, with 8 bases identical to TRBD1. TRBV6-7 is marked as an open reading frame, function uncertain. J was trimmed by 0 bases and V by 4 bases; bases with no gene match: 8. The CDR3 is 16 residues long. In DNA form, the CDR3 reads TGTGCCAGCAGTTGCTCCGCCGGGACAGGCTCCTACGAGCAGTACTTC. This codes for CASSCSAGTGSYEQYF.

This clonotype was seen ten or more times. This chain connects TRBV5-5 to TRBJ2-3; 9 bases agree with TRBD1. This CDR3 spans 14 amino acids. Losses at the gene ends were 5 bases for V and 3 bases for J; bases not matched to a gene: 4. Germline V gene sequence: CDR1 SGHKS, CDR2 YYEKEE (reference sequence). CDR3 nucleotides: TGTGCCAGCAGTGGGACAGGGAGTACAGATACGCAGTATTTT. It is translated as CASSGTGSTDTQYF.

Many counts were recorded for this clonotype. The chain uses TRBV11-3 and TRBJ2-1; 10 bases fit TRBD1. J gave up 9 bases and V 1 base, and 9 bases lay outside the gene matches. The CDR3 runs 16 residues. The germline V gene has CDR1 SGHNT and CDR2 YENEEA. The CDR3 region has the DNA TGTGCCAGCAGCTTAGCCGACAGGGGGCGGCCCCGTGAGCAGTTCTTC. Protein product: CASSLADRGRPREQFF.

Details on this clonotype: The DNA is left out, because the CDR3 cannot be placed on it with certainty; the CDR3 is given as TCRdb lists it. The chain has TRBV15 and TRBJ2-3; the table names TRBD2, a call not compared with the DNA. The length of the CDR3 is 24 amino acids, counting both ends. CDR1 is LNHNV and CDR2 is YYDKDF in the germline V gene (reference sequence). The CDR3: CATSLRTSGFYLCAWTRGTDTQYF.